Listed here are 21 T cell receptor beta chains from one sample, sequenced in a study of CD4 T cells in relation to SARS-CoV-2 and coronaviruses. The method was immunoSEQ multiplex PCR; TCRdb's version includes in-frame clones alone and lacks a portion of them. Of more than 20,000 clones listed, 70% to 80% are singletons. The antigens for these receptors are not known. CD4+ T cells from unexposed donors were obtained before the COVID-19 pandemic (2011-2018). Isolation of CD4+ T cells took place after approximately 10 days in culture. The sample comprised CD4+ T cells from PBMCs, cultured in vitro. These receptors were collected from a human donor in good health.

The chain links TRBV10-3 to TRBJ2-7; TRBD1 is a possible D gene (5 bases). The length of the CDR3 is 12 residues. Per germline, CDR1 ENHRY and CDR2 SYGVKD. Trimming stripped 3 bases from V and 3 bases from J, with 6 bases between. The CDR3 region is CAISEGDYEQYF. In nucleotides, the CDR3 is TGTGCCATCAGTGAAGGGGACTACGAGCAGTACTTC.

The chain has TRBV7-2 and TRBJ2-7; TRBD1 aligns across 8 bases. The CDR3 sequence is 14 residues long. J gave up 5 bases and V 5 bases, and 8 bases lay outside the gene matches. Germline values: CDR1 SGHTA, CDR2 FQGNSA. CDR3 loop: CASSPSTGVNEQYF. CDR3 DNA: TGTGCCAGCAGCCCCTCGACAGGGGTGAACGAGCAGTACTTC.

This chain joins TRBV4-1 and TRBJ2-7, with no clear D. The CDR3 has 12 residues. Germline-derived CDR1 and CDR2 are MGHRA and YSYEKL. V gave up 4 bases and J gave up 3 bases, with 7 bases separating them. The CDR3 loop is CASSPDFYEQYF. The CDR3 coding sequence is TGCGCCAGCAGCCCAGACTTCTACGAGCAGTACTTC.

The rearrangement links TRBV18 to TRBJ1-6; 7 bases are shared with TRBD1. This CDR3 has 14 amino acids. J gave up 5 bases and V 2 bases, and 0 bases lay outside the gene matches. Germline values: CDR1 KGHSH, CDR2 LQKENI. Here the CDR3 reads CASSPGQDNSPLHF. CDR3 bases: TGTGCCAGCTCACCAGGACAGGATAATTCACCCCTCCACTTT.

The V call is TRBV6-2 or TRBV6-3, the J call TRBJ1-2, with 9 bases that match TRBD1. The V gene's germline CDR1 is MNHEY and CDR2 SVGEGT. Trimming at V came to 6 bases and at J to 8 bases, leaving 7 bases not matched to a gene. This CDR3 is built from 13 residues. The CDR3: CASSLDRGTGYTF. The CDR3 DNA sequence: TGTGCCAGCAGCCTGGACAGGGGTACCGGCTACACCTTC.

The J gene is TRBJ1-1, the V gene TRBV14; unclear D gene. CDR1 is SGHDN and CDR2 is FVKESK in the germline V gene. This CDR3 contains 11 residues. V dropped 2 bases and J dropped 7 bases, with 5 bases sitting between them. Here the CDR3 DNA reads TGTGCCAGCAGCCAATTGGGTGAAGCTTTCTTT. Translating it yields CASSQLGEAFF.

V is TRBV3-1 (or the pseudogene TRBV3-2) and J is TRBJ1-5; D gene uncertain. Per the germline V gene, CDR1 is LGHDT and CDR2 is YNNKEL (reference sequence). V was pared by 1 base and J by 6 bases, with 7 bases between. The CDR3 length is 13 residues. The CDR3 DNA sequence: TGTGCCAGCAGCCAAGGTAACGGTCAGCCCCAGCATTTT. It specifies CASSQGNGQPQHF.

The V and J genes are TRBV5-1 and TRBJ1-1, with unresolved D. This CDR3 region has 15 residues. Germline V CDR1 and CDR2: SGHRS, YFSETQ. Trimming left V 4 bases short and J 1 base short, with 14 bases between. As DNA, the CDR3 is TGCGCCAGCAGCCTAGTACAACATGGGAACACTGAAGCTTTCTTT. Protein product: CASSLVQHGNTEAFF.

The DNA for the CDR3 is TGTGCCAGCAGTTATGGGCGGGGGGTCTACGAGCAGTACTTC. This codes for CASSYGRGVYEQYF. The chain carries TRBV6-5 and TRBJ2-7, with 8 bases fitting TRBD2. Looked up from germline, CDR1 is MNHEY and CDR2 is SVGAGI. The junction had 4 bases not matched to a gene; V was cut back by 3 bases and J by 3 bases. This CDR3 has 14 amino acids.

CDR3 in amino acids: CASSDTRTAFNQPQHF. The CDR3 DNA follows: TGTGCCAGCAGCGACACCCGAACAGCCTTTAATCAGCCCCAGCATTTT. The gene calls are TRBV5-6 and TRBJ1-5; D not certain. The CDR3 has 16 residues. Trimming removed 4 bases from V and 4 bases from J, with 18 bases in between. Germline V gene sequence: CDR1 SGHDT, CDR2 YYEEEE.

The chain has TRBV2 and TRBJ1-5, with 8 bases fitting TRBD1. The V gene end was trimmed by 7 bases and the J gene end by 6 bases; junction bases not matched to a gene: 5. The CDR3 runs 13 residues. Germline V gene sequence: CDR1 SNHLY, CDR2 FYNNEI. The CDR3 loop is CASKPDRAQPQHF. Here the CDR3 DNA reads TGTGCCAGCAAGCCGGACAGGGCTCAGCCCCAGCATTTT.

The chain recombines TRBV5-6 with TRBJ1-1; D might be TRBD1 (5 bases). The germline CDR1 and CDR2 sequences are SGHDT and YYEEEE. V lost 2 bases, J lost 6 bases, and 14 bases lay in between. There are 14 residues in the CDR3. The CDR3 loop is CASSFLQGVPEAFF. The CDR3, as DNA: TGTGCCAGCAGCTTTTTGCAGGGCGTCCCTGAAGCTTTCTTT.

The chain links TRBV19 to TRBJ2-2, with 8 nucleotides matching TRBD2. This CDR3 has 16 residues. Germline V CDR1 and CDR2: LNHDA, SQIVND (reference sequence). The ends lost 4 bases at V and 0 bases at J; junction bases unmatched: 4. The CDR3 DNA follows: TGTGCCAGTAGTACACTAGCGGAGCCGAACACCGGGGAGCTGTTTTTT. It codes for CASSTLAEPNTGELFF.

J is TRBJ2-5 and V is TRBV10-3; D ambiguous. The CDR3 consists of 13 residues. The V end lost 2 bases, the J end lost 2 bases, and 6 bases lay between the germline ends. CDR1 and CDR2 (germline): ENHRY, SYGVKD. CDR3 DNA sequence: TGTGCCATCAGTGAGCCGAGACAAGAGACCCAGTACTTC. It yields the protein CAISEPRQETQYF.

The rearrangement joins TRBV25-1 to TRBJ1-2; 9 nucleotides match TRBD1. The ends lost 4 bases at V and 4 bases at J; junction bases unmatched: 4. Germline V CDR1 and CDR2: MGHDK, SYGVNS. This CDR3 is built from 14 residues. The CDR3 loop reads CASSGTGVRYGYTF. In DNA form, the CDR3 reads TGTGCCAGCAGTGGGACAGGGGTGCGCTATGGCTACACCTTC.

This clone was counted a few times. The chain couples TRBV29-1 to TRBJ2-7, with D possibly being TRBD1 (6 bases). The CDR3 covers 15 residues. With 6 bases removed from V and 2 bases from J, the gap between germline ends came to 20 bases. Germline-derived CDR1 and CDR2 are SQVTM and ANQGSEA. In DNA, the CDR3 is TGCAGCGTAGAGACAGGAGCCCTTGAGACCTACGAGCAGTACTTC. Its protein is CSVETGALETYEQYF.

The chain carries TRBV12-3 or TRBV12-4 and TRBJ2-1, with D possibly TRBD1 on 5 matching bases. V was clipped by 6 bases and J by 7 bases, with 7 bases between them. The CDR3 covers 11 residues. In nucleotides, the CDR3 is TGTGCCAGCAGCAACAGGAATGAGCAGTTCTTC. Its translation: CASSNRNEQFF.

The chain couples TRBV5-8 to TRBJ1-4; the D is unclear. CDR3 length equals 14 residues. The V end was cut by 6 bases, the J end by 8 bases, with 17 bases between. Germline values: CDR1 SGHTS, CDR2 YDEGEE. The CDR3 DNA is TGTGCCAGCATCACGGGCCCTCTGGGGGAAAAACTGTTTTTT. It codes for CASITGPLGEKLFF.

The chain links TRBV28 to TRBJ2-3; D may be TRBD1 or TRBD2 (5 bases each). The ends were cut back, 3 bases at V and 8 bases at J, with 15 bases in the middle. Germline loops: CDR1 MDHEN, CDR2 SYDVKM. This CDR3 is 14 amino acids long. CDR3 nucleotide sequence: TGTGCCAGCAGTTTTCCGGGACGTCATGGTACGCAGTATTTT. Protein: CASSFPGRHGTQYF.

The chain couples TRBV2 to TRBJ2-1; D gene unclear. The CDR3 extends over 12 amino acids. Deletions cut 4 bases from V and 9 bases from J, with 10 bases between. The germline V gene has CDR1 SNHLY and CDR2 FYNNEI. This CDR3 reads CASSVADLEQFF. CDR3 coding DNA: TGTGCCAGCAGTGTAGCAGACCTTGAGCAGTTCTTC.

This chain joins TRBV29-1 and TRBJ2-5; possibly TRBD2 for D (6 bases). Between the trimmed V and J ends, which lost 6 bases and 5 bases, there was a span of 16 bases. The germline V gene has CDR1 SQVTM and CDR2 ANQGSEA. The CDR3 is 13 amino acids. CDR3 DNA sequence: TGCAGCGTCGACCAGGGAGGTGTGGAGACCCAGTACTTC. Its protein product is CSVDQGGVETQYF.